This T cell receptor (beta chain) was identified during a study of blood T cell repertoires in COVID-19. The protocol was immunoSEQ multiplex PCR, while the TCRdb copy is restricted to in-frame clones and leaves out a portion. The table shows about 46,000 clones, with roughly 85% occurring only once. The length of the CDR3 is 16 residues. V lost 4 bases and J 3 bases, leaving 17 bases between the germline ends. Germline assignment: CDR1 SGHTS and CDR2 YDEGEE. The receptor was isolated from a human donor in a cohort sampled during active COVID-19. The donor label of this sample is uncertain. The sequencing sample was made of peripheral blood. The chain joins TRBV5-8 to TRBJ1-5; tentatively, D is TRBD1 (6 bases). CDR3 residues: CASSVLTGILNQPQHF. CDR3 nucleotides: TGTGCCAGCAGCGTTTTAACAGGGATACTCAATCAGCCCCAGCATTTT.